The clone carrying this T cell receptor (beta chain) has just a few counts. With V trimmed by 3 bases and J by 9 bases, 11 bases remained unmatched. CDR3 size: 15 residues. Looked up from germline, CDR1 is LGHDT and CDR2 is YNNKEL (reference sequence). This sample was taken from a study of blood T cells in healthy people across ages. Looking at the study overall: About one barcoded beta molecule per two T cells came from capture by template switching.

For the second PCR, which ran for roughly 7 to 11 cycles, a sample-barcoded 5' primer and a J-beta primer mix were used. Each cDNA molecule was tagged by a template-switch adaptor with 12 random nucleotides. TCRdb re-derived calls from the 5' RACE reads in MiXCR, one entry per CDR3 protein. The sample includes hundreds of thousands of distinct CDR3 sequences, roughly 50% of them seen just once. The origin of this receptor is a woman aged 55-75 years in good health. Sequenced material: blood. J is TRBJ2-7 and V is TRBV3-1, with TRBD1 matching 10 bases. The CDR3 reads CASSHGRQGAPGQYF. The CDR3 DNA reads TGTGCCAGCAGCCATGGAAGACAGGGGGCGCCTGGGCAGTACTTC.